The present TCR beta chain was sequenced within a study of tumor-infiltrating lymphocytes in localized non-small cell lung cancer (dated by TCRdb to the early 2020s). As for the study more broadly: The cohort included patients whose samples were collected after neoadjuvant chemotherapy, as well as both smokers and never-smokers and several histologies. In total, the ICON cohort consisted of more than 120 surgical patients with localized non-small cell lung cancer who had their tumors resected. Each patient contributed resected tumor tissue and uninvolved lung tissue from the same patient, described as non-adjacent to the tumor. For under 70 patients, immunoSEQ T-cell fraction was compared between paired tumor and uninvolved lung. The same patients underwent several integrated assays, with TCR sequencing performed together with flow cytometry, multiplex immunofluorescence, RNA-seq, exome sequencing and proteomics.

Patient enrollment in ICON started in April 2016, and the final patient was enrolled in late 2018. Fresh tumor and matched uninvolved tissue for in-depth immune analyses, including TCR sequencing, were collected from a subcohort of approximately 82 patients. DNA isolated from bulk tissue, without cell sorting, was used for TCR sequencing. Overall study outcomes, separate from this receptor: Because different assays used different pieces of the same tissue, technical variation could not be distinguished from intratumor heterogeneity. Because assay coverage varied across patients depending on available tissue quantity, TCR sequencing was performed for only a subset of the cohort. No difference in TCR-derived T-cell fraction was observed between the flow cytometry-defined immunotypes IM1 (good prognosis) and IM2 (poor prognosis). Tumor T-cell fraction from TCR sequencing was not associated with recurrence-free survival (p = 0.61). Higher T cell infiltration in tumors than in uninvolved lung tissue was supported by TCRbeta sequencing, consistent with immunofluorescence CD3 counts.

This clone is categorized as medium-sized (0.01 to 0.1%). Its target antigen remains unknown. Base qualities are not recorded, but no much larger clone differs from it by a single base. Trimming leaves V shorter by 4 bases and J shorter by 7 bases, with the junction holding 9 bases beyond the gene matches. The CDR3 sequence holds 14 residues, the cysteine and phenylalanine included. Kept here is only the CDR3 DNA, which spans 42 bases and is read in frame from base 1. CDR1 and CDR2 are read off the germline V gene as SGHDN and FVKESK. The T-cell fraction in tumor and uninvolved lung tissue was provided by TCR sequencing with the immunoSEQ assay. The paper's processing steps were these. For survival analysis, patients were divided into high (upper tertile) and low (lower two tertiles) T-cell fraction groups, which were compared by log-rank test. A signed-rank test was used to test differences in T-cell fraction between paired tumor and uninvolved lung samples. TCRdb stores this immuneACCESS table with in-frame sequences only. Part of the clones is absent; in the studies checked, under half of the shortfall reflects unresolved V genes, and no reason is known for the rest. V and J calls and clone size follow that table, whereas D and trimming were derived from the DNA. In all, the sample holds about 15,000 clones, and roughly 69% of those were seen once. Jointly, the top ten make up 5.5% to 7.5% of the sample.

This receptor chain uses TRBV14 and TRBJ1-2; TRBD1 agrees with 7 junctional bases. The clonotype was recovered from a human donor with non-small cell lung cancer. The sequenced material came from lung tumor tissue. CDR3 region: CASSPRTGAGGYTF. The nucleotide sequence is given as TGTGCCAGCAGCCCTAGGACAGGAGCCGGTGGCTACACCTTC.